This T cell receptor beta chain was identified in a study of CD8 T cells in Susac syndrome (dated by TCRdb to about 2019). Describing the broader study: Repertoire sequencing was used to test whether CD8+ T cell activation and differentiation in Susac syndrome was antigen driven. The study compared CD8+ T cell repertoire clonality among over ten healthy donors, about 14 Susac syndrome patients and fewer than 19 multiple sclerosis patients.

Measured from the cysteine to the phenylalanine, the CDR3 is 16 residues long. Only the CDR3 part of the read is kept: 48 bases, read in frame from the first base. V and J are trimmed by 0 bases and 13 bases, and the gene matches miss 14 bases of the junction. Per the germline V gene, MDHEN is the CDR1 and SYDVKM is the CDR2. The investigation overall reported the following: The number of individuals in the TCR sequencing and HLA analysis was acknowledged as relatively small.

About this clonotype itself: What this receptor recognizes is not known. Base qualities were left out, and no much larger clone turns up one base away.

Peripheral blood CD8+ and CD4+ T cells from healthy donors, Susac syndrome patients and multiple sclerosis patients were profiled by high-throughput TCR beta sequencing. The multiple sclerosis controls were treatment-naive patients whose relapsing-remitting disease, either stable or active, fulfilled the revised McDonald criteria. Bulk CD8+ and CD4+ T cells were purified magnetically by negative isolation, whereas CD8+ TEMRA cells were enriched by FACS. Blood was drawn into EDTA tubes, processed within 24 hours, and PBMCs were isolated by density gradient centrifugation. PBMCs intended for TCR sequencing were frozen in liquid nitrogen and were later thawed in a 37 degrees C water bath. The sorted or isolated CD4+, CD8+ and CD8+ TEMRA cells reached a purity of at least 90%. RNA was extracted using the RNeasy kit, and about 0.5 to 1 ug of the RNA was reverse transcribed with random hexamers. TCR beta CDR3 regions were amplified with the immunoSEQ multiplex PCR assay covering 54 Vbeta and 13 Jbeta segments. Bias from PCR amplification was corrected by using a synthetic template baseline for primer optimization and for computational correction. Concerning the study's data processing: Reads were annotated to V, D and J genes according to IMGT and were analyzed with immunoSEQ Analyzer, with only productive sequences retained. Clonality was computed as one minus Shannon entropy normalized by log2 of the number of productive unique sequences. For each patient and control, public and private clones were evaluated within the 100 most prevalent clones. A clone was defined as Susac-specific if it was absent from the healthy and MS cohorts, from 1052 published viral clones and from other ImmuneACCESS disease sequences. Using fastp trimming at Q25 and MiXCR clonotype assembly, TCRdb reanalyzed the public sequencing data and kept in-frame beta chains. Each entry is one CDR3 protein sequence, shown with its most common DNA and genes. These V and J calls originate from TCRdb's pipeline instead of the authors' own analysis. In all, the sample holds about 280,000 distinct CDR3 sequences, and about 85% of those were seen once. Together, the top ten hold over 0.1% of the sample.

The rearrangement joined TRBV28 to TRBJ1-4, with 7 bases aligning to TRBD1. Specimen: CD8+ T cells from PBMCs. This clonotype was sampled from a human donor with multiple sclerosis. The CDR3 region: CASSLWPGGFPGGLFF. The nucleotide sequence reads TGTGCCAGCAGTTTATGGCCAGGGGGTTTCCCCGGCGGACTGTTTTTT.